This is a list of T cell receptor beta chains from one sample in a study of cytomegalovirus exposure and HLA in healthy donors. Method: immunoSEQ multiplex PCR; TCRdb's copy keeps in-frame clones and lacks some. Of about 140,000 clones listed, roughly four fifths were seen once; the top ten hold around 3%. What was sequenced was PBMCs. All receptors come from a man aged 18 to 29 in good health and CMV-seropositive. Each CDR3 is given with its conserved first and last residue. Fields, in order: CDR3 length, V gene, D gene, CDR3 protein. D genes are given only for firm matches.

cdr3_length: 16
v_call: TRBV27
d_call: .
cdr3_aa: CASSLSPNPGPNGYTF

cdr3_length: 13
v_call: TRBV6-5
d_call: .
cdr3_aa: CASASGWDQPQHF

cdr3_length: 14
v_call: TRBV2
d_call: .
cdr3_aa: CASSRQEPAYEQYF

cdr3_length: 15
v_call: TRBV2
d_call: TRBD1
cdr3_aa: CASKGDRGDTGELFF

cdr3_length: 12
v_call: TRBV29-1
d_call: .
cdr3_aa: CSGFQGQETQYF

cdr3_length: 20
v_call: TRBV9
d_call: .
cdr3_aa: CASSVAWGAGVGAGYNEQFF

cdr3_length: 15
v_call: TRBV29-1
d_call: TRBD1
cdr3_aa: CSVGGTGGFLYEQYF

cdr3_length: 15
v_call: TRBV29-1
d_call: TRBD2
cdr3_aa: CSVDAGGTITDTQYF

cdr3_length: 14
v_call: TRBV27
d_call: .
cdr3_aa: CASSLSAGAYSAFF

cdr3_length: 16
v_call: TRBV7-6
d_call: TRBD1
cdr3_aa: CASSSLGTGAHYEQYF

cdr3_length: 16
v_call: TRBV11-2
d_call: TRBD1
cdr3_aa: CASSLKPGGQNNEQFF

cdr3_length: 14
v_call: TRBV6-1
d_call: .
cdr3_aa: CATTPGGSGNTIYF

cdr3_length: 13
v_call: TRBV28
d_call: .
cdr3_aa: CASSYDSYNEQFF

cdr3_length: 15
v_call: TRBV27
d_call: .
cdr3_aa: CASASRDTNTGELFF

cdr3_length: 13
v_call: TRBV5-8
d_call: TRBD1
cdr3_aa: CASSFGTGDEQFF

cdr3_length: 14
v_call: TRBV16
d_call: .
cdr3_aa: CASSQSRGSTEAFF

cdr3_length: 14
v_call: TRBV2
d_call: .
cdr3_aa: CASSEAGEGYEQYF

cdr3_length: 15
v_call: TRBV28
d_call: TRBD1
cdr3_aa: CASSRTGQVSYEQYF

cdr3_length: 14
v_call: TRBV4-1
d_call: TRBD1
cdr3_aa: CASSQATGGYEQYF

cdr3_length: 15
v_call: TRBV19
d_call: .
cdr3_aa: CASSPSGGMNTEAFF

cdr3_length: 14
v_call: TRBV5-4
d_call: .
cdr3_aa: CASSLQVSSDTQYF

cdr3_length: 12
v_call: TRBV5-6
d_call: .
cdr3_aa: CASRLRGEKLFF

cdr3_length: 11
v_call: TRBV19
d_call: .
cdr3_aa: CASSQADTQYF

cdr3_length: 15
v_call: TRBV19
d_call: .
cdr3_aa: CASSIGTRAPGELFF

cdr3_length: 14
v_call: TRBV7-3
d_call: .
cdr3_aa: CASSSREGVGEAFF

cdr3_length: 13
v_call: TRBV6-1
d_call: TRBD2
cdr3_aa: CASSGGRMYEQYF

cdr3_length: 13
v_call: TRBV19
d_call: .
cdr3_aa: CASSIDRDYEQYF

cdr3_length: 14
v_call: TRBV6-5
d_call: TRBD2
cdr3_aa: CASSPSGTYNEQFF

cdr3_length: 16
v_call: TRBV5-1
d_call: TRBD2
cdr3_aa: CASGWTSGRTAETQYF

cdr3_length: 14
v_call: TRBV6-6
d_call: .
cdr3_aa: CASSSTKIGEKLFF

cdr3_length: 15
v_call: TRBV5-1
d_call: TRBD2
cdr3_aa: CASSLMAGAGNEQFF

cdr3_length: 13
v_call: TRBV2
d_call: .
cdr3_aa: CASSESAGYGYTF

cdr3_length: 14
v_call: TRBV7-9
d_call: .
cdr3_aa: CASSRGQRGQPQHF

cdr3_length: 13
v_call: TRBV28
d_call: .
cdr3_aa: CASSLDTGDTQYF